This T cell receptor (beta chain) was captured in a study of OX40 agonist ivuxolimab in advanced cancers. In the study overall: Six ivuxolimab dose levels, 0.01 to 10 mg/kg, were given intravenously every 2 weeks.

CDR3 length equals 16 residues. Germline V gives CDR1 LNHDA, CDR2 SQIVND (reference sequence). Trimming at V came to 4 bases and at J to 0 bases, leaving 6 bases not matched to a gene. Profiling relied on immunoSEQ multiplex PCR, and the TCRdb table lists in-frame clones only, not all of them. Of approximately 58,000 clones listed, 84% are singletons. The clonotype was recovered from an adult with an advanced solid tumor such as melanoma, head and neck, liver or kidney cancer. The chain combines TRBV19 with TRBJ2-5, with 9 bases fitting TRBD2. The material was CD4+ or CD8+ T cells sorted from blood, obtained in a trial of the OX40 agonist ivuxolimab. CDR3: CASSTWTSAYQETQYF. The CDR3 coding sequence is TGTGCCAGTAGTACGTGGACTAGCGCGTACCAAGAGACCCAGTACTTC.